The 24 T cell receptor beta chains listed next were all sequenced from one sample in a study of blood T cell repertoires in COVID-19. TCRdb keeps only in-frame clones here, not all; method: immunoSEQ multiplex PCR. Altogether just over 150,000 clones are present, 85% being singletons, with the ten largest covering approximately 3%. Specimen: peripheral blood. The receptor source for this set is a human donor with acute or convalescent COVID-19. The donor label of this sample is uncertain.

The V call is TRBV5-1, the J call TRBJ2-1, with 7 nucleotides matching TRBD1. This CDR3 has 15 amino acids. V was pared by 3 bases and J by 4 bases, with 7 bases of the junction left unmatched. Germline CDR1 is SGHRS and CDR2 is YFSETQ. CDR3 coding DNA: TGCGCCAGCAGCTCGGACAGGAAGGTGTACAATGAGCAGTTCTTC. Its translation: CASSSDRKVYNEQFF.

This clone was seen only a few times. The rearrangement uses TRBV11-2 and TRBJ1-2; a weak D match, TRBD1 (6 bases). The CDR3 has 13 amino acids. Per the germline V gene, CDR1 is SGHAT and CDR2 is FQNNGV. The germline V and J ends were trimmed by 6 bases and 10 bases, with 18 bases remaining between them. The CDR3 loop is CASRLMPDRNYTF. The CDR3, as DNA: TGTGCCAGCAGACTTATGCCGGACAGAAACTACACCTTC.

The chain has TRBV19 and TRBJ1-4; 11 nucleotides align to TRBD1. The CDR3 loop spans 15 amino acids. Germline V gene sequence: CDR1 LNHDA, CDR2 SQIVND (reference sequence). V trimming: 5 bases; J trimming: 8 bases; junction bases outside the gene matches: 7. CDR3 loop: CASSLKGTGGEKLFF. The CDR3 nucleotides are TGTGCCAGTAGTCTCAAGGGGACAGGGGGAGAAAAACTGTTTTTT.

This clone was recorded a few times. J is TRBJ1-2 and V is TRBV3-1 (or the pseudogene TRBV3-2), with 8 positions matching TRBD1. V shed 2 bases and J 7 bases; nucleotides not matched to a gene: 6. The germline CDR1 and CDR2 sequences are LGHDT and YNNKEL (reference sequence). This CDR3 is 14 amino acids long. The CDR3 here is CASSQLDRDLGYTF. DNA for the CDR3: TGTGCCAGCAGCCAATTGGACAGGGATCTTGGCTACACCTTC.

This chain joins TRBV9 and TRBJ2-2, with 9 bases identical to TRBD2. The germline gives CDR1 SGDLS, CDR2 YYNGEE. The CDR3 contains 19 residues. V trimming: 4 bases; J trimming: 5 bases; junction bases outside the gene matches: 18. In DNA form, the CDR3 reads TGTGCCAGCAGCCCCTCGGCCGGCGGGGGGGCCTCGGTAACCGGGGAGCTGTTTTTT. Protein product: CASSPSAGGGASVTGELFF.

The chain has TRBV11-2 and TRBJ2-3, with TRBD1 identical over 7 bases. The germline V gene has CDR1 SGHAT and CDR2 FQNNGV. The CDR3 is made up of 15 amino acids. Trimming took 4 bases from V and 2 from J; bases not matched to a gene: 6. CDR3 sequence reads: CASSSRQGTTDTQYF. Written as DNA, the CDR3 is TGTGCCAGCAGCTCCCGACAGGGAACCACAGATACGCAGTATTTT.

The CDR3 DNA reads as TGCGCCAGCACTCTGAGGGGACAGGGGAACTATGGCTACACCTTC. Translated: CASTLRGQGNYGYTF. J is TRBJ1-2 and V is TRBV10-2, with 10 bases matching TRBD1. V shed 7 bases, J shed 2 bases, and the junction held 7 bases outside the gene matches. CDR1 WSHSY and CDR2 SAAADI come from the germline V gene. The CDR3 runs to 15 residues.

The chain recombines TRBV7-8 with TRBJ1-4; 8 positions agree with TRBD1. With V trimmed by 4 bases and J by 7 bases, 8 bases remained unmatched. Germline V CDR1 and CDR2: SGHVS, FQNEAQ. CDR3 size: 15 residues. The CDR3 loop reads CASSSMGTGGEKLFF. DNA for the CDR3: TGTGCCAGCAGCTCGATGGGGACAGGTGGTGAAAAACTGTTTTTT.

V gene TRBV29-1 combines with J gene TRBJ2-1; D possibly corresponds to TRBD1 (5 bases). CDR1 is SQVTM and CDR2 is ANQGSEA in the germline V gene. The CDR3 is made up of 11 amino acids. Between the trimmed V and J ends, which lost 7 bases and 8 bases, there was a span of 12 bases. CDR3 amino acids: CSGQGGYEQFF. The CDR3 coding sequence is TGCAGCGGTCAGGGTGGCTATGAGCAGTTCTTC.

The chain links TRBV29-1 to TRBJ2-2, with unresolved D. From germline, CDR1 is SQVTM and CDR2 ANQGSEA. CDR3 length: 15 amino acids. V gave up 1 base and J gave up 1 base, with 10 bases separating them. The CDR3 DNA sequence: TGCAGCGTTGAAGCTCACACCATGAACACCGGGGAGCTGTTTTTT. As protein: CSVEAHTMNTGELFF.

This chain joins TRBV5-5 and TRBJ1-4, with D maybe TRBD1 (5 bases). CDR3 length: 18 amino acids. CDR1 and CDR2 (germline): SGHKS, YYEKEE (reference sequence). Trimming took 3 bases from V and 4 from J, leaving 22 bases between them. The chain's CDR3 is CASSWGRGRARGNEKLFF. CDR3 bases: TGTGCCAGCAGCTGGGGTAGGGGCAGGGCGAGAGGTAATGAAAAACTGTTTTTT.

The V and J genes are TRBV9 and TRBJ2-5, with 14 bases aligning to TRBD2. Germline V gene lookup returns CDR1 SGDLS and CDR2 YYNGEE. The CDR3 totals 20 residues. With V trimmed by 4 bases and J by 2 bases, 16 bases remained unmatched. The CDR3 sequence is CASSLRSGGLAGAGQETQYF. The CDR3 DNA reads TGTGCCAGCAGCCTACGATCAGGGGGACTAGCGGGGGCTGGGCAAGAGACCCAGTACTTC.

The chain has TRBV18 and TRBJ2-5, with 10 bases aligning to TRBD2. Germline-derived CDR1 and CDR2 are KGHSH and LQKENI. V lost 4 bases to trimming and J lost 0 bases; unmatched junction nucleotides: 2. The CDR3 is made up of 15 amino acids. The chain's CDR3 is CASSLAGGHQETQYF. For the CDR3, the DNA is TGTGCCAGCTCACTAGCGGGGGGCCACCAAGAGACCCAGTACTTC.

CDR3 amino acids: CASSPGTGENYGYTF. CDR3 in DNA: TGCGCCAGCAGCCCAGGGACAGGGGAAAACTATGGCTACACCTTC. The chain couples TRBV5-1 to TRBJ1-2; 10 nucleotides agree with TRBD1. Germline loops: CDR1 SGHRS, CDR2 YFSETQ. The ends lost 4 bases at V and 2 bases at J; junction bases unmatched: 5. The CDR3 totals 15 residues.

This clone was observed once. The genes are TRBV7-9 and TRBJ1-1, with a possible D match to TRBD1 (5 bases). The CDR3 extends over 15 amino acids. From germline, CDR1 is SEHNR and CDR2 FQNEAQ (reference sequence). V dropped 3 bases and J dropped 1 base, with 12 bases sitting between them. The CDR3 sequence is CASSFFTGGNTEAFF. The CDR3 DNA follows: TGTGCCAGCAGCTTTTTTACCGGGGGGAACACTGAAGCTTTCTTT.

V usage is TRBV9 and J usage is TRBJ1-2, with TRBD1 as a possible D gene (6 bases). Between the trimmed V and J ends, which lost 3 bases and 7 bases, there was a span of 28 bases. Germline V gene sequence: CDR1 SGDLS, CDR2 YYNGEE. The CDR3 runs 18 residues. The CDR3 coding sequence is TGTGCCAGCAGCGCGCGGATCTCACCGGGACAAGTGGCCCGTGGCTACACCTTC. It encodes CASSARISPGQVARGYTF.

The genes are TRBV5-4 and TRBJ2-7, with TRBD1 matching 8 bases. In germline, CDR1 is SGHNT, CDR2 YYREEE (reference sequence). V gave up 4 bases and J gave up 4 bases; unmatched junction bases: 7. The CDR3 is 14 residues long. CDR3 residues: CASSPDRDVYEQYF. CDR3 bases: TGTGCCAGCAGCCCGGACAGGGATGTTTACGAGCAGTACTTC.

This clone was counted once. The chain joins TRBV28 to TRBJ1-5; perhaps TRBD1 as D (5 bases). Germline CDR1 and CDR2: MDHEN and SYDVKM. Trimming took off 3 bases at V and 7 bases at J, with 10 bases between the two ends. The CDR3 is made up of 13 amino acids. This CDR3 is CASSFSGRQPQHF. CDR3 coding DNA: TGTGCCAGCAGTTTTTCAGGGAGGCAGCCCCAGCATTTT.

V gene TRBV7-9 combines with J gene TRBJ1-4, with D unclear. The germline gives CDR1 SEHNR, CDR2 FQNEAQ (reference sequence). V shed 11 bases and J shed 8 bases, with 15 bases lying between them. This CDR3 spans 12 amino acids. In DNA, the CDR3 is TGTGCCGTAGGCCCCGGAGGAGAAAAACTGTTTTTT. Amino acids: CAVGPGGEKLFF.

V is TRBV7-9 and J is TRBJ1-1, with TRBD1 matching over 12 bases. CDR3 length: 16 amino acids. Looked up from germline, CDR1 is SEHNR and CDR2 is FQNEAQ (reference sequence). After removal of 3 bases from V and 3 bases from J, the junction contained 5 bases not matched to a gene. Here the CDR3 reads CASSLGQGAGDTEAFF. As DNA, the CDR3 is TGTGCCAGCAGCTTGGGACAGGGGGCTGGGGACACTGAAGCTTTCTTT.

This chain joins TRBV10-3 and TRBJ1-5, with D hard to call. V gave up 10 bases and J gave up 7 bases, with 20 bases separating them. This CDR3 comprises 14 residues. Germline V lookup: CDR1 ENHRY, CDR2 SYGVKD. The CDR3 DNA sequence: TGTGCCACCGCAGACCCCCTCACTAAACAGCCCCAGCATTTT. Its translation is CATADPLTKQPQHF.

V and J are TRBV5-4 and TRBJ1-2; 7 bases align to TRBD1. Germline CDR1 and CDR2: SGHNT and YYREEE (reference sequence). Trimming cost V 0 bases and J 5 bases; bases outside gene matches: 7. The CDR3 runs to 15 residues. DNA for the CDR3: TGTGCCAGCAGCTTGGGGGCGGGACAGCTGTATGGCTACACCTTC. Protein: CASSLGAGQLYGYTF.

The chain carries TRBV3-1 (or the pseudogene TRBV3-2) and TRBJ1-1; 8 bases map to TRBD1. Looked up from germline, CDR1 is LGHDT and CDR2 is YNNKEL (reference sequence). J was trimmed by 5 bases and V by 1 base; bases with no gene match: 3. The CDR3 totals 14 residues. The CDR3 is CASSQGQGSTEAFF. In nucleotides, the CDR3 is TGTGCCAGCAGCCAAGGACAGGGGAGTACTGAAGCTTTCTTT.

V and J are TRBV19 and TRBJ1-2, with 7 bases aligning to TRBD1. V dropped 1 base and J dropped 14; count of bases not matched to a gene: 13. The CDR3 covers 14 residues. The V gene's germline CDR1 is LNHDA and CDR2 SQIVND (reference sequence). For the CDR3, the DNA is TGTGCCAGTAGTATAGGGGGGCAGGGGGATAGGACGACCTTC. Protein: CASSIGGQGDRTTF.